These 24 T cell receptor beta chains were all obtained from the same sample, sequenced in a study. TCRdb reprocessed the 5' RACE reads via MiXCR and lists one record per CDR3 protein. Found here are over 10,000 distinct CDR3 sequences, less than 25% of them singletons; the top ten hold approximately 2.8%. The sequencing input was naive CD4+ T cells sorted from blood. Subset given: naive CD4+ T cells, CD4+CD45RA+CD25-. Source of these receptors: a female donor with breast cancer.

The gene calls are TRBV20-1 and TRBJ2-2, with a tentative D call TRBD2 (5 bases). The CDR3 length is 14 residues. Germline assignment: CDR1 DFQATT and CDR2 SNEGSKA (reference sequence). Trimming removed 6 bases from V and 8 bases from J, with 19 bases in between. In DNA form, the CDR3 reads TGCAGTGCGTGGCGGGTAGGGTGCACAGGGGAGCTGTTTTTT. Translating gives CSAWRVGCTGELFF.

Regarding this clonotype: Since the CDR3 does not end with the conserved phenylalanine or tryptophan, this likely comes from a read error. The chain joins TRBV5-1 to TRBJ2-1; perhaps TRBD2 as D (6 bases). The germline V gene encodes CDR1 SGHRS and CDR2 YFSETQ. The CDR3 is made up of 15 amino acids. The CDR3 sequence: CASSTGTGGYSEQFY. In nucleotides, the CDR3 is TGCGCCAGTTCCACCGGGACTGGCGGGTACAGTGAGCAGTTCTAC.

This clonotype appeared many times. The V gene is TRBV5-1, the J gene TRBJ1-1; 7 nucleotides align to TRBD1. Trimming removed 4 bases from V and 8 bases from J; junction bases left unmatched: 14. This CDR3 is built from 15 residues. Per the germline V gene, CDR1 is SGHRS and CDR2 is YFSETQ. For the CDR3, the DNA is TGCGCCAGCAGCCTCCTTCCGACGCGACAGGGAGAAGCTTTCTTT. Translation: CASSLLPTRQGEAFF.

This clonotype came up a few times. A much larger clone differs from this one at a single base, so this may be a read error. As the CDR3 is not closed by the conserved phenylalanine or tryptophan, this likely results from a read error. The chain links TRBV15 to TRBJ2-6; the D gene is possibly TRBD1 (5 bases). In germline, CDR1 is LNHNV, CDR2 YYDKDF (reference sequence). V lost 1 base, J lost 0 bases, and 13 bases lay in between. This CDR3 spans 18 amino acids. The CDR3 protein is CATSRGQSLNSGANVLTS. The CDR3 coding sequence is TGTGCCACCAGCAGAGGACAGAGCCTTAACTCTGGGGCCAACGTCCTGACTTCC.

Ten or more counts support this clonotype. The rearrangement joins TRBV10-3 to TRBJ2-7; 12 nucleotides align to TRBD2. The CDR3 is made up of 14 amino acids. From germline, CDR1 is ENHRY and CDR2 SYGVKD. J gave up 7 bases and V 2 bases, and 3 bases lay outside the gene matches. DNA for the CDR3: TGTGCCATCAGTGAGCTAGCGGGAGGGCGAGAGCAGTACTTC. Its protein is CAISELAGGREQYF.

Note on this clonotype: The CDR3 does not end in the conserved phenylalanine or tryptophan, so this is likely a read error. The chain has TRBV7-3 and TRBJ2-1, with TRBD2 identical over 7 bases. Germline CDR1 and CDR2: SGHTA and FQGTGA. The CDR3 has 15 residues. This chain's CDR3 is CVSSLTKTSTVEQFL. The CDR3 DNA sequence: TGTGTCAGCAGCTTAACCAAGACTAGCACAGTTGAGCAGTTCCTC.

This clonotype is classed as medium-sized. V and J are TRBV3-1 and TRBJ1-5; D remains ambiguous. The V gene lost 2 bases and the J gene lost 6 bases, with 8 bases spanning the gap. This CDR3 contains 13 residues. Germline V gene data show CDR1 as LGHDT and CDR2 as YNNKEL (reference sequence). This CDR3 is CASSQRDGQPQHF. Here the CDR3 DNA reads TGTGCCAGCAGCCAACGCGATGGTCAGCCCCAGCATTTT.

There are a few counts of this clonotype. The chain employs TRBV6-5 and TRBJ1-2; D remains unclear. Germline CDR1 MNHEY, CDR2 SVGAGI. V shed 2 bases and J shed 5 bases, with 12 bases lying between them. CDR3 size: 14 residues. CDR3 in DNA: TGTGCCAGCAGTTACGGACCTGACCTATATGGCTACACCTTC. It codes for CASSYGPDLYGYTF.

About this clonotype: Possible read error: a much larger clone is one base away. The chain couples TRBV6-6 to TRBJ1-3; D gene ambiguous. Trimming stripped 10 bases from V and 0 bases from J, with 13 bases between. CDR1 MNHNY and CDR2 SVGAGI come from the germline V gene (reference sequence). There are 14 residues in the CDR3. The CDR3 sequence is CATIPIASGNTIYF. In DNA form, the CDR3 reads TGTGCCACGATCCCGATAGCCTCTGGAAACACCATATATTTT.

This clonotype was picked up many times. Written as DNA, the CDR3 is TGCGCCAGCAGTGAAGGCCGGATGAACACTGAAGCTTTCTTT. This translates into CASSEGRMNTEAFF. The V gene is TRBV10-2, the J gene TRBJ1-1; D gene unclear. The CDR3 has 14 residues. Trimming took off 3 bases at V and 0 bases at J, with 8 bases between the two ends. Germline assignment: CDR1 WSHSY and CDR2 SAAADI.

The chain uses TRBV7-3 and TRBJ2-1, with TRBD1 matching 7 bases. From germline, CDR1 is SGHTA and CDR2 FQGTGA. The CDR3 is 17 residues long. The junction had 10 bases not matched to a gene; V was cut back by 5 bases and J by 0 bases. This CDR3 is CASSPRTGKSSYNEQFF. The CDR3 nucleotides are TGTGCCAGCAGCCCGAGGACAGGCAAAAGCTCCTACAATGAGCAGTTCTTC.

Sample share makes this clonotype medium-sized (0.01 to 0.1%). The CDR3 nucleotides are TGTGCCAGCAGCCGCTTGAGGGGAAACACTGAAGCTTTCTTT. Its translation: CASSRLRGNTEAFF. The V gene is TRBV12-3 or TRBV12-4, the J gene TRBJ1-1; D possibly corresponds to TRBD1 (5 bases). CDR3 length equals 14 residues. V was cut by 6 bases and J by 2 bases, with 13 bases left in between.

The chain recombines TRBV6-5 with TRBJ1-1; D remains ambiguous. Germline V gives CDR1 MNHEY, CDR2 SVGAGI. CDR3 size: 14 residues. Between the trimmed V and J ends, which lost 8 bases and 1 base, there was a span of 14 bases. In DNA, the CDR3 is TGTGCCAGCGGCGCGGGAGGGCCGAACACTGAAGCTTTCTTT. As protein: CASGAGGPNTEAFF.

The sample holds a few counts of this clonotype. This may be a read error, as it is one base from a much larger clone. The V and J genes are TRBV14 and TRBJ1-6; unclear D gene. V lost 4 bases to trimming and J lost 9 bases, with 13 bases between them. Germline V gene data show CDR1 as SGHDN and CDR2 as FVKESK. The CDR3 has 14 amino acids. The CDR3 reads CASSLNQRSSPLHF. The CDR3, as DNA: TGTGCCAGCAGCCTGAACCAGAGAAGTTCACCCCTCCACTTT.

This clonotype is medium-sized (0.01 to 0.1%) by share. The DNA of the CDR3 is TGTGCCACCAGTGATTGGGAGTACCAAGAGACCCAGTACTTC. Amino acid sequence: CATSDWEYQETQYF. The V and J genes are TRBV24-1 and TRBJ2-5, with TRBD2 as a possible D gene (5 bases). This CDR3 is 14 amino acids long. CDR1 is KGHDR and CDR2 is SFDVKD in the germline V gene. Trimming left V 2 bases short and J 0 bases short, with 6 bases between.

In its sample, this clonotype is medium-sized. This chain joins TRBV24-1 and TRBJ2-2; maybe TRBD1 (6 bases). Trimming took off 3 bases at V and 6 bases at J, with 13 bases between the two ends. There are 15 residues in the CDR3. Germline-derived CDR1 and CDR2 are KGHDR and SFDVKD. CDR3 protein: CATSDPGQQAGELFF. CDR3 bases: TGTGCCACCAGTGATCCCGGACAGCAGGCCGGGGAGCTGTTTTTT.

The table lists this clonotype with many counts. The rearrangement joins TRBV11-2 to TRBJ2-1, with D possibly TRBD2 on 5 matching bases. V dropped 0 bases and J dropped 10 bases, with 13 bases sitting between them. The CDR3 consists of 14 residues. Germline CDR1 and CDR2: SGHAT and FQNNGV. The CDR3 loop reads CASSLDRRTGEQFF. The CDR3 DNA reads TGTGCCAGCAGCTTAGACAGGAGGACCGGCGAGCAGTTCTTC.

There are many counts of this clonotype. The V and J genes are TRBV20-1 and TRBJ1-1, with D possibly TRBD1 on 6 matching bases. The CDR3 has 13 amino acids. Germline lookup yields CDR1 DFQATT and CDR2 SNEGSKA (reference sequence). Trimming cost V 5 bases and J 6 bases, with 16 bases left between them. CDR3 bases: TGCAGTGCTCCGGGACGGGGGGCCCCTGAAGCTTTCTTT. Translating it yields CSAPGRGAPEAFF.

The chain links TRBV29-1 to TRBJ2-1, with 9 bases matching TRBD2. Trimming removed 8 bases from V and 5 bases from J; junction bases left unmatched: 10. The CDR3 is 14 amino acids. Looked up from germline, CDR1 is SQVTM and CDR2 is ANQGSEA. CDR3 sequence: CSTLLAGLDNEQFF. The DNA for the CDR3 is TGCAGCACCCTCCTAGCGGGATTGGACAATGAGCAGTTCTTC.

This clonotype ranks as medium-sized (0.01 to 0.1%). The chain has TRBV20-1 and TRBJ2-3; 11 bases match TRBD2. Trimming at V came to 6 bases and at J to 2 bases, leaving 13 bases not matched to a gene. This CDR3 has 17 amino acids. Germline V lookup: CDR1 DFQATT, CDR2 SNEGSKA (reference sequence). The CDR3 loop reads CSALEALAGAYTDTQYF. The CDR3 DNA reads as TGCAGTGCGCTAGAGGCACTAGCGGGAGCTTACACAGATACGCAGTATTTT.

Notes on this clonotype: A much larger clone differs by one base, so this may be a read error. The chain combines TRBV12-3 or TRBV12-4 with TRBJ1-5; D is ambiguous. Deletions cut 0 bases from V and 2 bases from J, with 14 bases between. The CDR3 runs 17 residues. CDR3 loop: CASSLAFSVGRNQPQHF. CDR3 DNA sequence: TGTGCCAGCAGTTTAGCATTCTCAGTGGGCCGCAATCAGCCCCAGCATTTT.

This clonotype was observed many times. The CDR3 sequence: CSARQGYQPQHF. CDR3 DNA: TGCAGTGCTAGACAGGGATATCAGCCCCAGCATTTT. The V gene is TRBV20-1, the J gene TRBJ1-5; the D gene is possibly TRBD1 (5 bases). Germline lookup yields CDR1 DFQATT and CDR2 SNEGSKA (reference sequence). Deletions cut 2 bases from V and 5 bases from J, with 7 bases between. The CDR3 covers 12 residues.

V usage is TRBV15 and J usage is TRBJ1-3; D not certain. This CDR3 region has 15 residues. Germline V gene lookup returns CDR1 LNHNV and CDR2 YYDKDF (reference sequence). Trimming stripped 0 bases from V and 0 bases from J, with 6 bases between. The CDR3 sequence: CATSRERASGNTIYF. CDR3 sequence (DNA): TGTGCCACCAGCAGAGAGCGGGCCTCTGGAAACACCATATATTTT. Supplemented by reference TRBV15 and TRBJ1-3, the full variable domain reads DAMVIQNPRYQVTQFGKPVTLSCSQTLNHNVMYWYQQKSSQAPKLLFHYYDKDFNNEADTPDNFQSRRPNTSFCFLDIRSPGLGDTAMYLCATSRERASGNTIYFGEGSWLTVV.

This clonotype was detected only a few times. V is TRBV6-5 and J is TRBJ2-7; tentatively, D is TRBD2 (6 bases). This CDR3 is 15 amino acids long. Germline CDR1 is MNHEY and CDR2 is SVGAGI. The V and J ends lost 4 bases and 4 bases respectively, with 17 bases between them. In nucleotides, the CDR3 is TGTGCCAGCAGTTCTCCGGGACTCCCTCCTTACGAGCAGTACTTC. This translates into CASSSPGLPPYEQYF.